Reported below is one TCR beta chain. The sample comes from a study of blood T cells in healthy people across ages. Primers used in a second PCR of roughly 6 to 11 cycles were a sample-barcoded 5' primer and a J-beta primer mix. MiXCR, run by TCRdb on the 5' RACE reads, gives a single entry per CDR3 protein. The sample includes over 500,000 distinct CDR3 sequences, roughly a quarter of them seen just once. The same sample was also used in a study of T cells of mothers and their children.

Material for sequencing was blood. This sequence was found in a boy between 2 and 10 years old in good health.

The CDR3 here is CASSFRHGSHGYTF. The CDR3 region has the DNA TGTGCCAGCAGTTTTAGACACGGGTCCCATGGCTACACCTTC. The chain combines TRBV27 with TRBJ1-2; D is unresolved. Germline V gene data show CDR1 as MNHEY and CDR2 as SMNVEV (reference sequence). V lost 3 bases and J lost 6, with 14 bases in between. This CDR3 is built from 14 residues.